The 31 T cell receptor beta chains reported below all come from one sample, sequenced in a study of blood T cell repertoires in COVID-19. TCRdb keeps only in-frame clones here, not all; method: immunoSEQ multiplex PCR. The sample holds approximately 170,000 clones, approximately 85% seen once. The sample comprised peripheral blood. All receptors derive from a man at least 80 years old with COVID-19, enrolled during active disease.

J is TRBJ1-3 and V is TRBV28; perhaps TRBD1 as D (6 bases). With 1 base removed from V and 16 bases from J, the gap between germline ends came to 17 bases. Germline V gene data show CDR1 as MDHEN and CDR2 as SYDVKM. The CDR3 sequence is 13 residues long. The CDR3 loop reads CASSLLKGHHPYF. The CDR3 nucleotides read TGTGCCAGCAGTTTATTGAAGGGACACCACCCCTATTTT.

This clone was counted once. This chain joins TRBV2 and TRBJ1-6, with D perhaps TRBD1 (5 bases). The V end was cut by 5 bases, the J end by 0 bases, with 8 bases between. This CDR3 region has 15 residues. CDR1 and CDR2 from the germline V gene are SNHLY and FYNNEI. DNA of the CDR3: TGTGCCAGCAGTTACAGGAGCTCCTATAATTCACCCCTCCACTTT. This codes for CASSYRSSYNSPLHF.

The table lists this clone with a count of one. CDR3 DNA sequence: TGTGCCAGCAGTTTAGCTAGCGGGGGGACTCAAGAGACCCAGTACTTC. Residues: CASSLASGGTQETQYF. The chain links TRBV28 to TRBJ2-5; 11 positions match TRBD2. The CDR3 is 16 amino acids. Germline CDR1 MDHEN, CDR2 SYDVKM. V was pared by 2 bases and J by 2 bases, with 4 bases of the junction left unmatched.

The V and J genes are TRBV4-1 and TRBJ1-1; D perhaps matches TRBD1 (5 bases). The CDR3 has 14 amino acids. Germline values: CDR1 MGHRA, CDR2 YSYEKL. V dropped 0 bases and J dropped 10 bases, with 15 bases sitting between them. For the CDR3, the DNA is TGCGCCAGCAGCCAAGATCGATTCGCCGGGGGAGCTTTCTTT. Translated, it gives CASSQDRFAGGAFF.

Remarks on this clone: The same CDR3 also results from other DNA sequences found in this sample. CDR3 amino acids: CASSVGGGGETYEQYF. CDR3 in DNA: TGCGCCAGCAGCGTTGGAGGCGGGGGGGAAACCTACGAGCAGTACTTC. The V gene is TRBV5-1, the J gene TRBJ2-7, with 9 bases identical to TRBD2. This CDR3 has 16 residues. Germline values: CDR1 SGHRS, CDR2 YFSETQ. Unmatched junction bases numbered 10, after V lost 4 bases and J lost 2 bases.

The chain combines TRBV3-1 (or the pseudogene TRBV3-2) with TRBJ2-7; 7 bases line up with TRBD2. This CDR3 contains 12 residues. V trimming: 5 bases; J trimming: 5 bases; junction bases outside the gene matches: 3. Germline lookup yields CDR1 LGHDT and CDR2 YNNKEL (reference sequence). This chain's CDR3 is CASSSRGDEQYF. CDR3 nucleotide sequence: TGTGCCAGCAGCTCCCGGGGGGACGAGCAGTACTTC.

V and J are TRBV6-5 and TRBJ1-1, with unresolved D. The germline CDR1 and CDR2 sequences are MNHEY and SVGAGI. The CDR3 is 14 amino acids. V gave up 0 bases and J gave up 10 bases, with 15 bases separating them. CDR3 residues: CASSYSITREVAFF. CDR3 in DNA: TGTGCCAGCAGTTACTCGATTACCCGGGAAGTAGCTTTCTTT.

The V gene is TRBV7-9, the J gene TRBJ1-3; TRBD1 matches at 7 bases. CDR1 SEHNR and CDR2 FQNEAQ come from the germline V gene (reference sequence). V lost 4 bases to trimming and J lost 2 bases; unmatched junction nucleotides: 8. There are 16 residues in the CDR3. CDR3 DNA sequence: TGTGCCAGCAGCTCAGGGGGACAGCTAACTGGAAACACCATATATTTT. It specifies CASSSGGQLTGNTIYF.

Only one count was recorded for this clone. The V and J genes are TRBV2 and TRBJ1-1; tentatively, D is TRBD1 (5 bases). CDR1 is SNHLY, CDR2 FYNNEI, per germline. This CDR3 has 12 residues. The V end was cut by 1 base, the J end by 6 bases, with 6 bases between. The CDR3 region is CASSEGQPEAFF. In DNA form, the CDR3 reads TGTGCCAGCAGTGAAGGACAGCCTGAAGCTTTCTTT.

The CDR3: CASREGQAFYGYTF. CDR3 DNA sequence: TGTGCCAGCAGAGAGGGACAGGCCTTCTATGGCTACACCTTC. This sequence joins TRBV6-5 and TRBJ1-2; 8 nucleotides align to TRBD1. Losses at the gene ends were 6 bases for V and 4 bases for J; bases not matched to a gene: 7. The CDR3 runs to 14 residues. CDR1 and CDR2 from the germline V gene are MNHEY and SVGAGI.

The chain employs TRBV7-2 and TRBJ1-5; TRBD1 agrees at 7 bases. CDR3 length equals 13 residues. Trimming removed 4 bases from V and 7 bases from J; junction bases left unmatched: 4. The germline CDR1 and CDR2 sequences are SGHTA and FQGNSA. CDR3 DNA: TGTGCCAGCAGCTCAAAGGGGGCCCAGCCCCAGCATTTT. The encoded protein is CASSSKGAQPQHF.

This clone has more than one count but fewer than ten. The rearrangement links TRBV18 to TRBJ1-3; a weak D match, TRBD1 (6 bases). The CDR3 is made up of 16 amino acids. Germline assignment: CDR1 KGHSH and CDR2 LQKENI. The ends were cut back, 3 bases at V and 0 bases at J, with 12 bases in the middle. CDR3: CASSPSTGSSGNTIYF. The CDR3 region has the DNA TGTGCCAGCTCACCTTCGACAGGATCCTCTGGAAACACCATATATTTT.

This chain joins TRBV6-5 and TRBJ1-5; TRBD1 agrees at 7 bases. Germline lookup yields CDR1 MNHEY and CDR2 SVGAGI. Trimming removed 7 bases from V and 4 bases from J; junction bases left unmatched: 7. The CDR3 has 14 amino acids. The CDR3 bases are TGTGCCAGCAATCGGGACAGAGTAAATCAGCCCCAGCATTTT. Amino acids: CASNRDRVNQPQHF.

In its sample, this clone was seen a few times. The chain carries TRBV6-1 and TRBJ2-7; D is perhaps TRBD2 (5 bases). V was shortened by 3 bases and J by 2 bases, with 11 bases between the two germline ends. Per the germline V gene, CDR1 is MNHNS and CDR2 is SASEGT. The CDR3 has 14 amino acids. CDR3 nucleotides: TGTGCCAGCAGTGACGGCCCCGGGGCCTACGAGCAGTACTTC. This translates into CASSDGPGAYEQYF.

This chain links TRBV7-8 with TRBJ2-7; maybe TRBD2 (6 bases). V dropped 2 bases and J dropped 1 base, with 15 bases sitting between them. Germline V lookup: CDR1 SGHVS, CDR2 FQNEAQ. The CDR3 contains 16 residues. This CDR3 reads CASSLNYGGSSYEQYF. CDR3 DNA: TGTGCCAGCAGCTTAAATTACGGGGGTTCTTCCTACGAGCAGTACTTC.

This chain connects TRBV24-1 to TRBJ1-1; D call uncertain. The CDR3 has 13 amino acids. The V end was cut by 1 base, the J end by 1 base, with 3 bases between. The germline gives CDR1 KGHDR, CDR2 SFDVKD. The CDR3 DNA reads as TGTGCCACCAGTGATTTCGGGAACACTGAAGCTTTCTTT. Its protein product is CATSDFGNTEAFF.

The chain combines TRBV9 with TRBJ1-3, with D possibly TRBD1 on 6 matching bases. CDR1 is SGDLS and CDR2 is YYNGEE in the germline V gene. V was shortened by 4 bases and J by 3 bases, with 17 bases between the two germline ends. This CDR3 region has 16 residues. CDR3 sequence (DNA): TGTGCCAGCAGCACCCAACCGGGACAAGGTGGAAACACCATATATTTT. The encoded protein is CASSTQPGQGGNTIYF.

This chain joins TRBV15 and TRBJ2-5; D is unclear. The CDR3 has 11 residues. Germline V gives CDR1 LNHNV, CDR2 YYDKDF (reference sequence). V lost 4 bases to trimming and J lost 7 bases, with 7 bases between them. The chain's CDR3 is CATSTRGTQYF. In DNA form, the CDR3 reads TGTGCCACCAGCACCCGAGGGACCCAGTACTTC.

The V call is TRBV5-1, the J call TRBJ2-3; 9 bases match TRBD2. Germline V gene sequence: CDR1 SGHRS, CDR2 YFSETQ. V trimming: 4 bases; J trimming: 5 bases; junction bases outside the gene matches: 5. This CDR3 has 14 amino acids. CDR3 residues: CASSPGLAQDTQYF. DNA for the CDR3: TGCGCCAGCAGCCCGGGACTAGCTCAAGATACGCAGTATTTT.

The chain employs TRBV9 and TRBJ1-6; weak D call: TRBD1 (5 bases). Trimming stripped 0 bases from V and 10 bases from J, with 17 bases between. The CDR3 spans 16 residues. The germline gives CDR1 SGDLS, CDR2 YYNGEE. This chain's CDR3 is CASSVEAGRVGSPLHF. Here the CDR3 DNA reads TGTGCCAGCAGCGTAGAGGCCGGCAGGGTGGGCTCACCCCTCCACTTT.

This clone was picked up one time. The gene calls are TRBV18 and TRBJ1-3; 7 nucleotides line up with TRBD1. Germline CDR1 KGHSH, CDR2 LQKENI. This CDR3 comprises 14 residues. Germline trimming cut 2 bases from V and 11 bases from J; bases unmatched to any gene: 9. The CDR3 is CASSPSDRPLAIYF. For the CDR3, the DNA is TGTGCCAGCTCACCATCGGACAGGCCACTGGCCATATATTTT.

This clone occurred once. The chain joins TRBV4-1 to TRBJ2-7; D may be TRBD1 (6 bases). With 6 bases removed from V and 7 bases from J, the gap between germline ends came to 22 bases. Germline CDR1 MGHRA, CDR2 YSYEKL. The CDR3 is 15 residues long. The CDR3: CASSPGTRMYGEQYF. The CDR3 DNA reads as TGCGCCAGCAGTCCCGGGACAAGGATGTACGGGGAGCAGTACTTC.

This chain uses TRBV12-3 or TRBV12-4 with TRBJ1-1; no clear D. V dropped 3 bases and J dropped 5 bases, with 7 bases sitting between them. The CDR3 covers 12 residues. CDR3 bases: TGTGCCAGCAGTTTCATACGGACTGAAGCTTTCTTT. Translated: CASSFIRTEAFF.

The rearrangement uses TRBV18 and TRBJ1-1, with D hard to call. The V and J ends lost 4 bases and 3 bases respectively, with 12 bases between them. Germline CDR1 KGHSH, CDR2 LQKENI. This CDR3 comprises 14 residues. CDR3 region: CASSQGIADTEAFF. The DNA of the CDR3 is TGTGCCAGCTCACAGGGAATAGCGGACACTGAAGCTTTCTTT. Together with reference TRBV18 and TRBJ1-1, the CDR3 gives the full variable domain: NAGVMQNPRHLVRRRGQEARLRCSPMKGHSHVYWYRQLPEEGLKFMVYLQKENIIDESGMPKERFSAEFPKEGPSILRIQQVVRGDSAAYFCASSQGIADTEAFFGQGTRLTVV.

V gene TRBV4-2 combines with J gene TRBJ1-6; the match to TRBD1 covers 9 bases. V was pared by 4 bases and J by 14 bases, with 12 bases of the junction left unmatched. The CDR3 consists of 15 residues. Looked up from germline, CDR1 is LGHNA and CDR2 is YNFKEQ. CDR3 in amino acids: CASSPRQGEGGALHF. In DNA, the CDR3 is TGTGCCAGCAGCCCCCGACAGGGGGAGGGCGGGGCCCTCCACTTT.

The genes are TRBV5-6 and TRBJ1-1, with D perhaps TRBD1 (5 bases). This CDR3 is 16 amino acids long. Germline V gives CDR1 SGHDT, CDR2 YYEEEE. V lost 2 bases and J lost 0, with 14 bases in between. The CDR3 spells CASSFRSTAMNTEAFF. The DNA of the CDR3 is TGTGCCAGCAGCTTCCGTTCGACAGCGATGAACACTGAAGCTTTCTTT.

J is TRBJ1-3 and V is TRBV4-2; 10 positions agree with TRBD1. CDR3 length equals 16 residues. V gave up 5 bases and J gave up 1 base; unmatched junction bases: 5. From germline, CDR1 is LGHNA and CDR2 YNFKEQ. DNA of the CDR3: TGTGCCAGCAGCAGGGACAGGGGCTTTTCTGGAAACACCATATATTTT. This sequence encodes CASSRDRGFSGNTIYF.

This sequence joins TRBV24-1 and TRBJ1-2; D gene uncertain. This CDR3 is 14 amino acids long. The germline CDR1 and CDR2 sequences are KGHDR and SFDVKD. V lost 2 bases, J lost 2 bases, and 8 bases lay in between. The CDR3 sequence is CATSDSSGNYGYTF. The CDR3 nucleotides are TGTGCCACCAGTGATTCGTCGGGGAACTATGGCTACACCTTC.

The chain is built from TRBV18 and TRBJ2-3; TRBD1 agrees at 8 bases. With 6 bases clipped from V and 6 bases from J, the junction kept 8 bases outside the gene matches. The germline V gene has CDR1 KGHSH and CDR2 LQKENI. The CDR3 consists of 14 residues. The CDR3 spells CASSSDRVTDTQYF. For the CDR3, the DNA is TGTGCCAGCTCCTCGGACAGGGTAACCGATACGCAGTATTTT.

The chain couples TRBV11-1 to TRBJ1-6; D is unclear. Germline V gene lookup returns CDR1 SGHAT and CDR2 FQDESV (reference sequence). V gave up 5 bases and J gave up 9 bases, with 17 bases separating them. The CDR3 runs to 15 residues. CDR3 nucleotide sequence: TGTGCCAGCAGCAGGTCGTGGCAGGCATCTTCACCCCTCCACTTT. This gives the protein CASSRSWQASSPLHF.

The chain links TRBV9 to TRBJ1-3; TRBD1 is a possible D gene (6 bases). Germline lookup yields CDR1 SGDLS and CDR2 YYNGEE. V was pared by 2 bases and J by 2 bases, with 11 bases between. The CDR3 length is 15 residues. This CDR3 is CASSVDRSTGNTIYF. In DNA form, the CDR3 reads TGTGCCAGCAGCGTCGACAGGTCGACTGGAAACACCATATATTTT.